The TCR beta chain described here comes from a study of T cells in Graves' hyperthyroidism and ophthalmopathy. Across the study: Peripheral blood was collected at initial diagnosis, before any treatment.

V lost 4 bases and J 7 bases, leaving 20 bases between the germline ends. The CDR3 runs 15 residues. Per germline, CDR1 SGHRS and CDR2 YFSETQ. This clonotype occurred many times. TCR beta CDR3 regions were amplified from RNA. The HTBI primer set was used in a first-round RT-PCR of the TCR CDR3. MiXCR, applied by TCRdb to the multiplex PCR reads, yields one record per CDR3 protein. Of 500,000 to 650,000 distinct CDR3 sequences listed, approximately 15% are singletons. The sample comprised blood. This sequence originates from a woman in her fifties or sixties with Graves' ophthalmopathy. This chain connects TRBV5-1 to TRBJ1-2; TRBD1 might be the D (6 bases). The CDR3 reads CASSPRTEMGFGYTF. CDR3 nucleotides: TGCGCCAGCAGCCCGCGGACAGAAATGGGTTTTGGCTACACCTTC.